These 16 T cell receptor beta chains were all obtained from the same sample, sequenced in a study of blood T cell repertoires in COVID-19. The assay was immunoSEQ multiplex PCR, and TCRdb's table has in-frame clones only and misses some. The sample lists 65,000 to 80,000 clones, 70% to 90% seen once, with less than 3% in the top ten. The sequencing input was peripheral blood. These receptors were obtained from a man between 65 and 80 years old with active or convalescent COVID-19.

The chain joins TRBV18 to TRBJ1-1; 7 nucleotides align to TRBD1. CDR3 length: 17 residues. Germline CDR1 reads KGHSH; CDR2 reads LQKENI. V shed 0 bases and J 2 bases; nucleotides not matched to a gene: 9. The CDR3 loop reads CASSPPYLDRANTEAFF. The CDR3 region has the DNA TGTGCCAGCTCACCACCTTATTTAGACAGGGCCAACACTGAAGCTTTCTTT. The whole variable domain, filled in from reference TRBV18 and TRBJ1-1, reads NAGVMQNPRHLVRRRGQEARLRCSPMKGHSHVYWYRQLPEEGLKFMVYLQKENIIDESGMPKERFSAEFPKEGPSILRIQQVVRGDSAAYFCASSPPYLDRANTEAFFGQGTRLTVV.

V and J are TRBV7-8 and TRBJ2-1; D possibly corresponds to TRBD1 (6 bases). V was shortened by 0 bases and J by 14 bases, with 8 bases between the two germline ends. The CDR3 spans 11 residues. Germline lookup yields CDR1 SGHVS and CDR2 FQNEAQ. The CDR3 loop is CASSLAQGEFF. The CDR3 nucleotides read TGTGCCAGCAGCTTAGCACAGGGAGAGTTCTTC.

The chain couples TRBV28 to TRBJ1-2; unclear D gene. This CDR3 has 16 amino acids. Germline-derived CDR1 and CDR2 are MDHEN and SYDVKM. V lost 3 bases and J lost 0, with 14 bases in between. CDR3 coding DNA: TGTGCCAGCAGTTTTGACCGTCAAACTACTAACTATGGCTACACCTTC. Translating gives CASSFDRQTTNYGYTF.

This chain links TRBV3-1 (or the pseudogene TRBV3-2) with TRBJ1-2, with 8 positions matching TRBD1. Germline V gene data show CDR1 as LGHDT and CDR2 as YNNKEL (reference sequence). Losses at the gene ends were 3 bases for V and 4 bases for J; bases not matched to a gene: 4. The CDR3 sequence is 14 residues long. CDR3: CASSHGQGTYGYTF. Here the CDR3 DNA reads TGTGCCAGCAGCCACGGACAGGGCACCTATGGCTACACCTTC.

V is TRBV7-6 and J is TRBJ2-1; 7 nucleotides match TRBD1. J lost 6 bases, V lost 5 bases, and 13 bases had no gene match. CDR1 SGHVS and CDR2 FNYEAQ come from the germline V gene. This CDR3 is 16 amino acids long. The CDR3 loop is CASSRLDRAVRNEQFF. The CDR3 region has the DNA TGTGCCAGCAGCCGCCTAGACAGGGCCGTACGCAATGAGCAGTTCTTC. Full variable domain (missing parts from reference TRBV7-6 and TRBJ2-1): GAGVSQSPRYKVTKRGQDVALRCDPISGHVSLYWYRQALGQGPEFLTYFNYEAQQDKSGLPNDRFSAERPEGSISTLTIQRTEQRDSAMYRCASSRLDRAVRNEQFFGPGTRLTVL.

This chain links TRBV19 with TRBJ2-7; D unresolved. Germline lookup yields CDR1 LNHDA and CDR2 SQIVND (reference sequence). The CDR3 is 16 amino acids. V gave up 4 bases and J gave up 0 bases, with 16 bases separating them. The CDR3 reads CASSTLGGVSSYEQYF. The CDR3 nucleotides read TGTGCCAGTAGTACCCTTGGTGGAGTCAGCTCCTACGAGCAGTACTTC. Supplemented by reference TRBV19 and TRBJ2-7, the full variable domain reads DGGITQSPKYLFRKEGQNVTLSCEQNLNHDAMYWYRQDPGQGLRLIYYSQIVNDFQKGDIAEGYSVSREKKESFPLTVTSAQKNPTAFYLCASSTLGGVSSYEQYFGPGTRLTVT.

V and J are TRBV6-5 and TRBJ1-5, with D perhaps matching TRBD1 (6 bases). The germline V gene encodes CDR1 MNHEY and CDR2 SVGAGI. This CDR3 has 14 residues. Trimming left V 5 bases short and J 2 bases short, with 10 bases between. The CDR3 DNA follows: TGTGCCAGCAGTACCCGGACAGGCAATCAGCCCCAGCATTTT. Amino acids: CASSTRTGNQPQHF.

This sequence joins TRBV6-2 or TRBV6-3 and TRBJ2-4; no reliable D call. Trimming pared 4 bases from V and 8 bases from J, leaving 6 bases between. Germline CDR1 and CDR2: MNHEY and SVGEGT. This CDR3 has 11 residues. DNA for the CDR3: TGTGCCAGCAGTTTTATTGACATTCAGTACTTC. Encoded protein: CASSFIDIQYF.

The chain joins TRBV5-1 to TRBJ2-7, with 12 bases matching TRBD1. With 4 bases clipped from V and 7 bases from J, the junction kept 6 bases outside the gene matches. The CDR3 is 14 residues long. From germline, CDR1 is SGHRS and CDR2 YFSETQ. The CDR3 DNA sequence: TGCGCCAGCAGCCCGGGACAGGGGGCGTGGGAGCAGTACTTC. Residues: CASSPGQGAWEQYF.

The chain links TRBV5-1 to TRBJ2-7; tentative D call: TRBD2 (5 bases). Looked up from germline, CDR1 is SGHRS and CDR2 is YFSETQ. The CDR3 is 13 amino acids. V lost 4 bases and J lost 3, with 11 bases in between. The CDR3 sequence: CASSGSGFYEQYF. Written as DNA, the CDR3 is TGCGCCAGCAGCGGGAGCGGATTCTACGAGCAGTACTTC.

J is TRBJ2-1 and V is TRBV24-1, with 9 bases matching TRBD2. Germline CDR1 and CDR2: KGHDR and SFDVKD. The CDR3 covers 16 residues. V lost 4 bases, J lost 5 bases, and 8 bases stayed unmatched. The CDR3 region is CATSDPAGGPHNEQFF. The CDR3 DNA reads as TGTGCCACCAGTGACCCAGCGGGGGGACCCCACAATGAGCAGTTCTTC.

The rearrangement uses TRBV5-1 and TRBJ2-2; 13 bases line up with TRBD2. Per the germline V gene, CDR1 is SGHRS and CDR2 is YFSETQ. The CDR3 contains 16 residues. The J segment lost 7 bases and the V segment lost 5 bases, leaving 8 bases of the junction unmatched. CDR3 DNA: TGCGCCAGCAGATCCGGACTAGCGGGAGTCAGCGGGGAGCTGTTTTTT. Protein: CASRSGLAGVSGELFF.

This chain uses TRBV11-2 with TRBJ2-2; TRBD1 might be the D (5 bases). Trimming stripped 3 bases from V and 5 bases from J, with 7 bases between. The CDR3 runs 13 residues. The germline gives CDR1 SGHAT, CDR2 FQNNGV. The CDR3 sequence: CASSLGQTGELFF. The CDR3 region has the DNA TGTGCCAGCAGCTTGGGGCAAACCGGGGAGCTGTTTTTT.

The chain employs TRBV9 and TRBJ2-1, with TRBD2 matching over 8 bases. The CDR3 spans 15 residues. J was trimmed by 5 bases and V by 3 bases; bases with no gene match: 7. Germline assignment: CDR1 SGDLS and CDR2 YYNGEE. CDR3 bases: TGTGCCAGCAGCGCCCGACTAGCGTGGGACAATGAGCAGTTCTTC. Translated, it gives CASSARLAWDNEQFF.

The chain links TRBV7-9 to TRBJ2-3; 7 bases fit TRBD1. Germline V gene data show CDR1 as SEHNR and CDR2 as FQNEAQ (reference sequence). V trimming: 5 bases; J trimming: 6 bases; junction bases outside the gene matches: 14. The CDR3 runs 16 residues. The CDR3 protein is CASSPRTGQNWDTQYF. The CDR3 coding sequence is TGTGCCAGCAGCCCGCGGACGGGACAGAATTGGGATACGCAGTATTTT.

The chain links TRBV7-9 to TRBJ2-5, with TRBD1 matching over 7 bases. This CDR3 has 14 amino acids. Trimming removed 1 base from V and 5 bases from J; junction bases left unmatched: 4. Germline lookup yields CDR1 SEHNR and CDR2 FQNEAQ (reference sequence). This CDR3 reads CASSLGAGGETQYF. The DNA of the CDR3 is TGTGCCAGCAGCTTAGGGGCAGGGGGTGAGACCCAGTACTTC.